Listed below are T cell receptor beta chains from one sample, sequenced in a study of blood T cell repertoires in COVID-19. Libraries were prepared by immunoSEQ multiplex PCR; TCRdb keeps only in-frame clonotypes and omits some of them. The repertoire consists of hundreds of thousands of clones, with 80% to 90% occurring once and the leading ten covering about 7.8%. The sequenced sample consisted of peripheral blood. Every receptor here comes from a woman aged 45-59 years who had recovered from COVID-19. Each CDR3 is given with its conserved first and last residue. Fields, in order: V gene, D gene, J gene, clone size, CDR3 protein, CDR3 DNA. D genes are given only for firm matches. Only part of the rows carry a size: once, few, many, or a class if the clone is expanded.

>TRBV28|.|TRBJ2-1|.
CASSFPPSANEQFF
TGTGCCAGCAGTTTCCCTCCTTCAGCGAATGAGCAGTTCTTC
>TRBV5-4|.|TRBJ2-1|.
CASSQMSGEQFF
TGTGCCAGCAGCCAGATGAGCGGGGAGCAGTTCTTC
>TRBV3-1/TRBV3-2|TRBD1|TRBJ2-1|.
CASSQADRDPYNEQFF
TGTGCCAGCAGCCAGGCGGACAGGGACCCCTACAATGAGCAGTTCTTC
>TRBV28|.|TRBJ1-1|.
CASSGGGRDTEAFF
TGTGCCAGCAGTGGGGGGGGAAGGGATACTGAAGCTTTCTTT
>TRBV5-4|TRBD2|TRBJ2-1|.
CASSGRLAGYNEQFF
TGTGCCAGCAGCGGTCGACTAGCGGGATACAATGAGCAGTTCTTC
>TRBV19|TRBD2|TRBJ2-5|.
CASSIGRGETQYF
TGTGCCAGTAGTATCGGGAGGGGCGAGACCCAGTACTTC
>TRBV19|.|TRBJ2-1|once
CASNGQYLYNEQFF
TGTGCCAGTAATGGTCAGTACCTCTACAATGAGCAGTTCTTC
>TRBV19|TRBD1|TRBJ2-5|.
CASSSTGVGQETQYF
TGTGCCAGTAGTTCAACAGGGGTAGGGCAAGAGACCCAGTACTTC
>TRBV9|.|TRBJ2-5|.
CASSRDALAETQYF
TGTGCCAGCAGCAGAGACGCACTAGCCGAGACCCAGTACTTC
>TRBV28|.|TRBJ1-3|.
CASSSGAGNTIYF
TGTGCCAGCAGTTCGGGTGCTGGAAACACCATATATTTT
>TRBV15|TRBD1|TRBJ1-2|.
CATSSMTGNYGYTF
TGTGCCACCAGCAGTATGACAGGGAACTATGGCTACACCTTC
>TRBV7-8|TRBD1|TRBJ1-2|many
CASSSGQGVWYGYTF
TGTGCCAGCAGCTCAGGACAGGGCGTGTGGTATGGCTACACCTTC
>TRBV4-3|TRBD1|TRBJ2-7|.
CASSQASTGGRGEQYF
TGCGCCAGCAGCCAAGCCTCGACAGGGGGAAGGGGCGAGCAGTACTTC
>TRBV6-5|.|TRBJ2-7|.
CASRVRTPYEQYF
TGTGCCAGCAGGGTGAGAACCCCCTACGAGCAGTACTTC
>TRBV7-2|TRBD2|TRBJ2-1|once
CASSSGLGGPYNEQFF
TGTGCCAGCAGCTCGGGACTAGGGGGGCCCTACAATGAGCAGTTCTTC
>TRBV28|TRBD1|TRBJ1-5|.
CASSSKRQGPQPQHF
TGTGCCAGCAGCAGCAAAAGACAGGGACCTCAGCCCCAGCATTTT
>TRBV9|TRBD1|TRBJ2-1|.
CASSVGTGNNEQFF
TGTGCCAGCAGCGTAGGGACAGGGAACAATGAGCAGTTCTTC
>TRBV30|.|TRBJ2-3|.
CAWRWNGQFTQYF
TGTGCCTGGAGGTGGAACGGACAGTTTACGCAGTATTTT
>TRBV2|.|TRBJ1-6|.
CAYRQAGNSPLHF
TGTGCCTACCGACAGGCTGGAAATTCACCCCTCCACTTT
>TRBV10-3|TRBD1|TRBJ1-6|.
CAIGQGESPLHF
TGTGCCATCGGACAGGGTGAATCACCCCTCCACTTT
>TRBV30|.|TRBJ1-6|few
CAWRSSYNSPLHF
TGTGCCTGGCGGAGCTCCTATAATTCACCCCTCCACTTT
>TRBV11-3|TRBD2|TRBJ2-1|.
CASSLGGRLADNEQFF
TGTGCCAGCAGCTTAGGCGGGCGACTAGCGGACAATGAGCAGTTCTTC
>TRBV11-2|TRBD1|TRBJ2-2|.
CASSFTGGVTGELFF
TGTGCCAGCAGCTTTACAGGGGGCGTCACCGGGGAGCTGTTTTTT
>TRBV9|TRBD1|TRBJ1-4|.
CASSVHTGGNEKLFF
TGTGCCAGCAGCGTACACACAGGGGGGAATGAAAAACTGTTTTTT
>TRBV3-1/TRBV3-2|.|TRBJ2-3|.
CARRDSHDVREYTDTQYF
TGTGCCAGGAGGGATTCTCATGACGTGCGGGAATATACAGATACGCAGTATTTT
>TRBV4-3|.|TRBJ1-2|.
CASSPGGPEDYGYTF
TGCGCCAGCAGCCCAGGCGGCCCGGAGGACTATGGCTACACCTTC
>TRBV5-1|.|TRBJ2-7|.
CASSLVGSGYEQYF
TGCGCCAGCAGCTTGGTCGGTTCAGGCTACGAGCAGTACTTC
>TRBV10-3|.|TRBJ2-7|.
CATRDNYEQYF
TGTGCCACGCGTGATAACTACGAGCAGTACTTC